The clone carrying this T cell receptor beta chain was seen only once. The antigen remains unidentified. This record comes from a study of T cells after posttransplantation cyclophosphamide. The repertoire was sequenced with immunoSEQ multiplex PCR; TCRdb's copy has only in-frame clones and lacks some. The sample contains 8,000 to 10,000 clones, around 83% of which appear only once. Broader study findings: Tissue-infiltrating T cells from skin or gut overlapped little with blood T cells. Later blood repertoires were often dominated by clones from the donor CD8+ memory compartment.

Treatment was busulfan-fludarabine conditioning, a marrow graft, and cyclophosphamide on days +3 and +4. The CDR3 has 15 amino acids. The V and J ends lost 3 bases and 11 bases respectively, with 22 bases between them. CDR1 MGHDK and CDR2 SYGVNS come from the germline V gene. Sequencing used PBMCs, obtained 1903 days after a stem cell transplant with posttransplant cyclophosphamide. This chain uses TRBV25-1 with TRBJ1-1, with a possible D match to TRBD1 (5 bases). The source of this sequence is a female patient aged 40-50 years who received an allogeneic stem cell transplant from a related donor, was CMV-positive, and had no GVHD. The graft donor may be the source of some T cells. The CDR3 nucleotides are TGTGCCAGCAGTGATTCGCTAGTGATTCAGGGTCAGGCTTTCTTT. Protein product: CASSDSLVIQGQAFF.